This TCR beta chain emerged from a study of cytomegalovirus exposure and HLA in healthy donors. Across the study: From HLA-typed donors, an early data release held about 92 million unique TCRs.

The PCR employed 60 Vbeta primers together with 13 Jbeta primers. Method: immunoSEQ multiplex PCR; TCRdb's copy keeps in-frame clones and lacks some. This sample has some 210,000 clones, with 87% found just once. A note on this clone: Antigen specificity is unknown.

The study's findings and limits: Available immune exposure information was restricted to CMV serostatus only.

This CDR3 is built from 15 residues. Germline CDR1 reads SGHRS; CDR2 reads YFSETQ. V was clipped by 2 bases and J by 7 bases; unmatched bases: 8. This chain links TRBV5-1 with TRBJ1-2; TRBD1 matches 10 bases. The sequenced material came from PBMCs. This TCR was recovered from a man aged 25 to 40 in good health and CMV-seronegative. The CDR3 here is CASSLDGTGVFGYTF. The CDR3 nucleotides are TGCGCCAGCAGCTTAGACGGGACAGGGGTGTTTGGCTACACCTTC.